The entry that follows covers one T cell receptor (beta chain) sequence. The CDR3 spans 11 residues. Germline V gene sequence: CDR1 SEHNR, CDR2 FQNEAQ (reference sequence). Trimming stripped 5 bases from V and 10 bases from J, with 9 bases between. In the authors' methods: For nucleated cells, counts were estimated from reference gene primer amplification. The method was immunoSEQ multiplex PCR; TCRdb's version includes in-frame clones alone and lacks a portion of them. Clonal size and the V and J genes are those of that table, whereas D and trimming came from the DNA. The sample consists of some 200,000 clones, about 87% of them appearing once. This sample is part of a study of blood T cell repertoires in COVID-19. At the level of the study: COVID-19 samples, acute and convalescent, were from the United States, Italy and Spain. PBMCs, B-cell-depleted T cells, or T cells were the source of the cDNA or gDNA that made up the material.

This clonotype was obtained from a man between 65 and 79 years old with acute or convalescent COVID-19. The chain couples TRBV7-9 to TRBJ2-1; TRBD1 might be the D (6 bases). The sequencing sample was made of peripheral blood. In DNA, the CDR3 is TGTGCCAGCAGCAACAGGGCCGAGCAGTTCTTC. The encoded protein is CASSNRAEQFF.